This T cell receptor beta chain was identified in a study of Ad26.COV2.S vaccination and SARS-CoV-2 variants. Treatment reported: some 20 received Ad26.COV2.S at low or high dose, single or two shots; 5 received placebo; per-sample allocation not given. On day 63 after the first injection, vaccine and placebo recipients gave samples. Using immunoSEQ multiplex PCR, the repertoire was profiled, and TCRdb retains in-frame clones only, with some absent. Of under 550,000 clones detected, approximately 90% appear once; the ten largest clones hold about 4%. This CDR3 region has 14 residues. Germline CDR1 and CDR2: SGHRS and YFSETQ. V shed 6 bases, J shed 6 bases, and the junction held 5 bases outside the gene matches.

This sample comprised peripheral blood, obtained in a trial of Ad26.COV2.S vaccine versus placebo. This sequence originates from a person aged 18-65 years who received the Ad26.COV2.S COVID-19 vaccine or a placebo. V usage is TRBV5-1 and J usage is TRBJ2-3, with 12 positions matching TRBD1. DNA for the CDR3: TGCGCCAGCAAGCCGGGACAGGGGGCGGATACGCAGTATTTT. Its translation: CASKPGQGADTQYF.